The clone carrying this T cell receptor beta chain was counted a single time. V lost 1 base, J lost 2 bases, and 17 bases lay in between. The germline gives CDR1 LGHNA, CDR2 YSLEER. CDR3 size: 17 residues. This sample was taken from a study of T cell changes during pregnancy in multiple sclerosis. Assay: immunoSEQ multiplex PCR; the TCRdb copy retains only in-frame clones and omits some. Here the sample spans just under 60,000 clones, 80% to 95% being singletons. The specimen was peripheral blood, collected in the first trimester of pregnancy. This TCR was recovered from a female donor with multiple sclerosis, enrolled in a pregnancy study. The chain employs TRBV4-3 and TRBJ1-1; a possible D gene is TRBD1 (5 bases). The CDR3 loop is CASSQGGPGEVNTEAFF. The CDR3, as DNA: TGCGCCAGCAGCCAAGGGGGCCCGGGGGAAGTAAACACTGAAGCTTTCTTT.